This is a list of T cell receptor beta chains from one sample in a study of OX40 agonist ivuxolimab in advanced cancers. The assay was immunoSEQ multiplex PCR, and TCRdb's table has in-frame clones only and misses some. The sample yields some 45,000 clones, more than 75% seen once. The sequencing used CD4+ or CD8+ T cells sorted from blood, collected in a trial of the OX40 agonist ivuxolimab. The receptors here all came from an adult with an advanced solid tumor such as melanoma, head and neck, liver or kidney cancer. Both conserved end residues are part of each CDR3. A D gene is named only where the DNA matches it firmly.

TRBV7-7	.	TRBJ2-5	CASSFAGVGETQYF
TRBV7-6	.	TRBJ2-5	CASSLKRPGEETQYF
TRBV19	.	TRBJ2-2	CAGGPRGTGELFF
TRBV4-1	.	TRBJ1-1	CASSQQSRDAEAFF
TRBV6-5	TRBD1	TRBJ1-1	CASSTRDRGRIEAFF
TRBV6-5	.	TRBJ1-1	CASTQGGGNTEAFF
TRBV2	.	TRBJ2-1	CASSVFGGKSSYNEQFF
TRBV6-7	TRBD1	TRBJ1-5	CASSYQDRVNQPQHF
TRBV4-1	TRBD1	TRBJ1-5	CASSQGPGQDSQPQHF
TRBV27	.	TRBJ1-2	CATGVFGAKPYGYTF
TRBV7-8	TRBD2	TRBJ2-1	CAILVSGSYNEQFF
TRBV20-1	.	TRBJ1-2	CGAPDYGYTF
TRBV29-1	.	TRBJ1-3	CSAIGGGLGPGNTIYF
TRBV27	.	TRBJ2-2	CASSFLTGELFF
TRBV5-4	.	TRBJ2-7	CASSLAIGRERVF
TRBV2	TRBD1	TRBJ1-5	CASSAGTGGHQPQHF
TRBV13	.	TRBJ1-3	CASSLELTGFSGNTIYF
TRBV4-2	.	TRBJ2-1	CASSQDPITYNEQFF
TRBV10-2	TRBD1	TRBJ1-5	CASSRTGAMGNQPQHF
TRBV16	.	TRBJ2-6	CASSQRQGANVLTF
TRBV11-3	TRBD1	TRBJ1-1	CASSLTGVNTEAFF
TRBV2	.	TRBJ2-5	CASSEEMTSQETQYF
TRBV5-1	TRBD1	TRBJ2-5	CASSPRSDREETQYF
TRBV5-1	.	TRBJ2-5	CASSSTTYQETQYF
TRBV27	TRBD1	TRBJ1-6	CASSRRIDRGFWSPLHF
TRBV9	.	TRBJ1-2	CASSANRVLKRGYTF
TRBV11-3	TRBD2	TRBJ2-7	CASSHPTSGTDEQYF
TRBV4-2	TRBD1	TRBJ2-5	CASAKDRGRQETQYF
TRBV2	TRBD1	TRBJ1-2	CASSTQGAQAYGYTF
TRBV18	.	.	CASSPSLLETYEQYF
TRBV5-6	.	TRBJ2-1	CASSLGQSGTFF
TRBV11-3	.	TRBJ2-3	CASSLNPQDTQYF
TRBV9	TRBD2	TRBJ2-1	CASSVQRLAYYNEQFF
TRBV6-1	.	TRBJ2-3	CASSAYGGSLTHYTQYF
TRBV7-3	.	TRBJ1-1	CASSRYTNTEAFF
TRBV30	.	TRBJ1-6	CAWRTPGTPALHF
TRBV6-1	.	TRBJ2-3	CASSDPALGTDTQYF
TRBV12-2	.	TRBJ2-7	CASRFGTSGYEQYF
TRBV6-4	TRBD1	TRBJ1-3	CASSLPGQGGNTIYF